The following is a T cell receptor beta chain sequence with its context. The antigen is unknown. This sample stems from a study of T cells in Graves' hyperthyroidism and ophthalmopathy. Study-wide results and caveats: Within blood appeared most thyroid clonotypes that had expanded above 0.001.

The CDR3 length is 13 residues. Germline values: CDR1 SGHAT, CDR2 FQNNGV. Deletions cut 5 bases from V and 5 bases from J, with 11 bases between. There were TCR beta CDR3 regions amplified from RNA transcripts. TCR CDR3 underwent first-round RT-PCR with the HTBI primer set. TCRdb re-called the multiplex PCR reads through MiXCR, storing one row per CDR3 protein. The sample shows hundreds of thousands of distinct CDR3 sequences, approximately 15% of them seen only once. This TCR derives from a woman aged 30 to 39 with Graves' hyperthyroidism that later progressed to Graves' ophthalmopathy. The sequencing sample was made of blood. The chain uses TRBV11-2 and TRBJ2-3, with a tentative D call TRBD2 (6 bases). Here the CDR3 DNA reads TGTGCCAGCAGCCCGTCCGGGGGAGATACGCAGTATTTT. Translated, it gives CASSPSGGDTQYF.